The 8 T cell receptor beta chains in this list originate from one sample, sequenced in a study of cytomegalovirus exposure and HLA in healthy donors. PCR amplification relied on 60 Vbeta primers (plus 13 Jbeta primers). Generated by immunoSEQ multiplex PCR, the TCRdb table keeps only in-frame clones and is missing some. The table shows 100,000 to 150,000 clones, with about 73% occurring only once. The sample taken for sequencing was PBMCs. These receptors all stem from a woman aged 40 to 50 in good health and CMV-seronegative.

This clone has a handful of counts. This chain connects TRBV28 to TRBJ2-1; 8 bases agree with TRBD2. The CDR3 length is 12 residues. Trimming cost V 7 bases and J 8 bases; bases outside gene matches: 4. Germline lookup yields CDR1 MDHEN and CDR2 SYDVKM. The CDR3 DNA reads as TGTGCCAGCACGGGAGGGTGGCATGAGCAGTTCTTC. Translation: CASTGGWHEQFF.

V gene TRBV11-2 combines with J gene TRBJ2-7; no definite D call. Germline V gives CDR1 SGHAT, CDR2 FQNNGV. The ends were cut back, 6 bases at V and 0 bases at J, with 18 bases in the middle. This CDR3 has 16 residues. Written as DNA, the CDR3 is TGTGCCAGCAGTTCCCTCAAATGGGCAGACTCCTACGAGCAGTACTTC. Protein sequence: CASSSLKWADSYEQYF.

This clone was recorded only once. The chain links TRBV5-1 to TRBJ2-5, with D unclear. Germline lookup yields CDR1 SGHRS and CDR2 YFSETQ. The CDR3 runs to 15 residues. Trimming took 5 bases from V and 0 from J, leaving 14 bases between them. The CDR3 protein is CASSISGDHQETQYF. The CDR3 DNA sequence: TGCGCCAGCAGTATCTCCGGAGACCACCAAGAGACCCAGTACTTC.

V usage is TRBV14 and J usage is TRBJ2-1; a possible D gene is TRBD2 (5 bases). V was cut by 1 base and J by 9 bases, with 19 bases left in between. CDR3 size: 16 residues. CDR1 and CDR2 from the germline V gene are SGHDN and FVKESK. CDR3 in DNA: TGTGCCAGCAGCCAAGGAGCGCTAGCTCGAACCGGTGAGCAGTTCTTC. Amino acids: CASSQGALARTGEQFF.

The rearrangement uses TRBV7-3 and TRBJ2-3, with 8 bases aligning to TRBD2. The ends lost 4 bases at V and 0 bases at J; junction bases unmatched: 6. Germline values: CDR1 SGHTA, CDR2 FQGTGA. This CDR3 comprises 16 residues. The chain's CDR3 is CASSSLAGPSTDTQYF. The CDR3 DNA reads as TGTGCCAGCAGCTCCCTAGCGGGCCCTAGCACAGATACGCAGTATTTT.

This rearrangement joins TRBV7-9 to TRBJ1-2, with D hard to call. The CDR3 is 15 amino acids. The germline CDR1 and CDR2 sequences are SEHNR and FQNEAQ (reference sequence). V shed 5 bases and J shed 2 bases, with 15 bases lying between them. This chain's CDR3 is CASSPLGRVNYGYTF. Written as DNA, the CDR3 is TGTGCCAGCAGCCCCCTAGGGAGGGTAAACTATGGCTACACCTTC. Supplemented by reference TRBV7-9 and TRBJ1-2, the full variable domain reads DTGVSQNPRHKITKRGQNVTFRCDPISEHNRLYWYRQTLGQGPEFLTYFQNEAQLEKSRLLSDRFSAERPKGSFSTLEIQRTEQGDSAMYLCASSPLGRVNYGYTFGSGTRLTVV.

CDR3 sequence (DNA): TGCGCCAGCAGCCGGGGACAGGGGGCTGGGGAGACCCAGTACTTC. Amino acid sequence: CASSRGQGAGETQYF. The chain recombines TRBV5-1 with TRBJ2-5; 12 bases match TRBD1. The CDR3 contains 15 residues. V lost 4 bases and J lost 5; bases outside the gene matches: 6. Germline CDR1 and CDR2: SGHRS and YFSETQ.

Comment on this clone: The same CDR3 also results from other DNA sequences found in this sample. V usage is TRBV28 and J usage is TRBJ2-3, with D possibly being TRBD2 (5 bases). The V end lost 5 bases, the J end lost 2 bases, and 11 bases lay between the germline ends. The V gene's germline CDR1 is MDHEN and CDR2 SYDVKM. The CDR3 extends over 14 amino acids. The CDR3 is CASSPSGNTDTQYF. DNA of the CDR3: TGTGCCAGCAGTCCCTCCGGGAACACAGATACGCAGTATTTT.